This T cell receptor beta chain stems from a study of cytomegalovirus exposure and HLA in healthy donors (dated by TCRdb to 2016 to 2017). With regard to the full study: An earlier analysis of more than 550 of the donors reported 276 Gb of sequence data and 117 million unique TCR beta sequences obtained from around 180 million T cells. About 300 gigabases of sequencing data and 70 million to 85 million unique TCR sequences were included in an early release covering several hundred HLA-typed donors. Of the 300 to 500 genotyped donors, 70% to 90% were placed in the genetic ancestry cluster associated with self-reported Caucasian donors. The study aimed to test whether cataloging public T cell receptors could reveal signatures of past pathogen exposure. The study profiled the T cell repertoires of hundreds of subjects by immunosequencing and related them to cytomegalovirus serostatus. In addition to the first cohort of around 670 subjects, a separate validation cohort of approximately 130 different subjects was used. To predict cytomegalovirus infection status, the study combined high-throughput TCR immunosequencing, statistical association of individual TCRs with disease status, and machine learning. To study patterns of TCR occurrence, a later analysis re-analyzed previously published TCR beta repertoires from under 750 donors and added high-resolution HLA genotyping. Rather than drawing on any new phenotypic data, the later analysis identified candidate immune exposures from TCR beta sequences and the way those sequences occurred across donors. To decide whether each TCR beta V gene segment behaved as functional or pseudogenic, an earlier analysis of approximately 600 of the donors relied on high-throughput TCR beta sequencing. Donor age, sex, ethnicity and CMV serostatus were compiled alongside the repertoire data. A later genetic analysis took genome-wide SNP genotypes for about 55% of the 666 donors and used that subset as a discovery cohort. Every repertoire in the discovery cohort had been generated on one and the same sequencing platform. HLA typing covered class I and class II loci at four-digit resolution. Typing coverage differed by locus: A, B, C, DRB1 and DQB1 were typed in roughly 620-630 donors, DQA1 in about 500, DPA1 in 600 to 610, and DPB1 in 472. Roughly five DR-DQ haplotypes were handled as single units for association and clustering, since linkage in the cohort was strong. Among 300 to 450 genotyped donors of the cohort, an average of around 240,000 unique TCR beta nucleotide sequences were sequenced per donor, around 20% of them non-productive.

A note on this clone: No cognate antigen has been identified for it.

Libraries were built with the immunoSEQ multiplex PCR assay. For the multiplex PCR, a mixture combining 60 forward primers for TCR Vbeta segments and 13 reverse primers for TCR Jbeta segments was used. A multiplex PCR assay on genomic DNA amplified the CDR3 region of rearranged TCR beta genes. Amplified TCR beta libraries were sequenced as 87-base-pair reads on the Illumina HiSeq System. Per the source publication's procedure: Across the 670 or so repertoires, a later analysis counted some 81 million unique TCR beta chains, about 10 million of which were shared by at least two donors. A nearest-neighbor algorithm error-corrected the raw reads and collapsed the reads into unique sequences, merging closely related sequences to remove PCR and sequencing errors. To assign V, D and J gene segments, CDR3 sequences were aligned to IMGT reference sequences. For a sequence to be retained, a match of at least six nucleotides to both a V gene segment and a J gene segment was required. Rearrangements were classified as productive when the CDR3 lacked stop codons and remained in frame with V and J, and all other rearrangements were classified as non-productive. Following IMGT convention, CDR3 was defined as the stretch from the second conserved V-encoded cysteine up to the conserved J-encoded phenylalanine. Sequences without an unambiguous match to a single V gene segment were excluded from the earlier analysis of about 600 of the donors. An earlier analysis of approximately 590 of the donors classified V segments as functional when productive rearrangements were above 56.7% and as segregating when the standard deviation between donors was above 5%. To diagnose cytomegalovirus status from the catalog of TCR beta chain sequences, a statistical classification framework was built. A later analysis assigned V and J genes by comparing TCR nucleotide sequences with IMGT/GENE-DB human TR gene sequences. Using the TCRdist pipeline, a later analysis assigned CDR3 sequences along with most-parsimonious VDJ recombination scenarios. A later analysis defined each TCR beta chain by its CDR3 amino acid sequence plus V-gene family, and excluded reads lacking a unique V-gene family. In a later analysis, nearly 600 highly shared, low-generation-probability nucleotide sequences were removed to address suspected cross-contamination and a sequencing artifact. In a later analysis, a clonal expansion index was calculated for each public chain from normalized within-repertoire ranks of inferred template counts. In a later analysis, generation probabilities were computed with a VDJ recombination model fitted to out-of-frame rearrangements, and the resulting probabilities were checked against IGoR. Hypergeometric tests were used in a later analysis to score TCR-TCR, TCR-HLA and TCR-CMV co-occurrence, with a repertoire-size bias correction applied to the TCR pairs. To estimate false discovery rates, a later analysis permuted the HLA or CMV assignments 20 times. In a later analysis, co-occurring TCRs were grouped with DBSCAN, and TCRdist sequence similarity was added when clustering was performed within HLA-allele-positive subsets. Repertoires with fewer than 30,000 or more than 120,000 public chains, plus five repertoires with anomalous nucleotide sharing, were excluded from co-occurrence clustering. TCRdb's version of the immuneACCESS table is confined to in-frame rearrangements and falls short of the full clone set. An unresolved V gene accounts for under half of the shortfall where checked; the remainder is of unknown origin. The V and J calls and the clone size are those of that table, but D and trimming were determined from the DNA. This sample's records show 150,000 to 200,000 clones. The top ten constitute 6.5% of the sample.

Measured from the cysteine to the phenylalanine, the CDR3 is 12 residues long. Left in the record is the CDR3 DNA by itself, 36 bases read in frame from the first base. Per the germline V gene, WSHSY is the CDR1 and SAAADI is the CDR2. Relative to germline, V is 8 bases shorter and J is 0 bases shorter, with 8 bases between their ends. In total, roughly 670 healthy bone marrow donors made up the cohort. All cohort members were sampled while nominally healthy, although unrecorded immune exposures were likely present. The donor tested CMV seronegative and was one of the 352 seronegative cohort members. Each donor provided a peripheral blood sample, and peripheral blood mononuclear cells were used for TCR beta sequencing. The Qiagen DNeasy Blood Extraction Kit was used to extract genomic DNA from the blood cell samples. Broad study findings and their caveats: A further reported finding was that TCR beta sequences accurately predicted the HLA-A and HLA-B alleles for most subjects in the first cohort. A cluster of highly shared sequence variants was judged likely to represent a technical artifact of the sequencing pipeline. According to a later analysis, most CMV-associated TCR beta chains appeared to be HLA-restricted, and the HLA associations seemed to be driven largely by CMV exposure. Compared with the roughly 710-donor mean, donors in an Asian-associated ancestry cluster had fewer N-insertions in productive TCRs, according to a later genetic analysis. Cytomegalovirus status was reported to be diagnosed by the classifier with high specificity and sensitivity in both the original and validation cohorts. Because the 87-base-pair reads could not distinguish some IMGT-functional V segments, including TRBV6-2 and TRBV6-3, those segments were excluded. This cohort had only TCR beta chains sequenced, and the lack of alpha or paired-chain data limited which features could be detected. Most TCR sequences were observed very rarely across donors, whereas some public TCRs were present in many individuals. Three of the identified cytomegalovirus-associated TCR beta chains were confirmed in vitro to be specific for cytomegalovirus antigens. When HLA alleles, especially DR and DQ, strongly co-occurred, attributing TCR associations to individual alleles was difficult. HLA typing was unavailable for some donors at each locus, so association tests used only the typed subset. The only immune exposure information available for the cohort was CMV serostatus. Presence/absence analyses assumed roughly uniform sequencing depth across donors, an assumption that may not hold. In a later analysis, several top co-occurrence clusters were reported to appear linked to parvovirus B19, influenza, CMV and Epstein-Barr virus. Because counts were too low, about 15 rarely observed V segments, including chromosome 9 orphons, were left out of the earlier analysis of 587 of the donors. A later analysis associated 16,951 TCR beta sequences with specific HLA alleles at a false discovery rate of 0.05. V-gene and J-gene trimming of TCR beta chains was associated with a missense DCLRE1C variant in a later genetic analysis, and the association was replicated in an independent cohort. The study gave a list of roughly 150 TCR beta chains associated with cytomegalovirus. The authors suggested that the approach could potentially be extended to other disease states and immunological phenotypes. Linkage disequilibrium might explain the correlated functional status among segregating V segments, but an unknown experimental factor could not be ruled out. According to a later analysis, TCR association rates differed among HLA loci, with DRB1 alleles showing the most associated TCRs and HLA-C alleles showing the fewest. Compared with equally common non-associated chains, HLA-associated TCR beta chains in a later analysis were more clonally expanded and had lower generation probabilities. In an earlier analysis of more than 450 of the donors, most TCR beta V segments were observed in productive rearrangements about 87% or about 30% of the time, broadly matching IMGT annotations.

The rearranged segments are TRBV10-2 and TRBJ2-7; the D gene cannot be named for sure. Sequences were obtained from PBMCs. The sequence came from a man aged 25-45 years in good health and CMV-seronegative. The CDR3 region reads CASGWSSYEQYF. The nucleotide sequence is TGCGCCAGCGGGTGGAGCTCCTACGAGCAGTACTTC.